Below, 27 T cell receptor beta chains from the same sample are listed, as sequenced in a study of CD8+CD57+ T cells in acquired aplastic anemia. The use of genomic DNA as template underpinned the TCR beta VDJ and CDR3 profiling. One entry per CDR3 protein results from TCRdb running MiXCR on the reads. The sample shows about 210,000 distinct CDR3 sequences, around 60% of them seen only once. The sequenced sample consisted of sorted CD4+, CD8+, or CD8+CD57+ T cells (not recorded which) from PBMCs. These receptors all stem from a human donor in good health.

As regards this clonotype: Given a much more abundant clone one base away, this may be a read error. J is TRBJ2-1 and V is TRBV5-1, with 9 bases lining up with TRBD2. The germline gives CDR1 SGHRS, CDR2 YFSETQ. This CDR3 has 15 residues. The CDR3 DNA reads TGCGCCAGCACCCCCGGGACTAGCTCCTACTATGAGCAGTTCTTC. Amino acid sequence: CASTPGTSSYYEQFF.

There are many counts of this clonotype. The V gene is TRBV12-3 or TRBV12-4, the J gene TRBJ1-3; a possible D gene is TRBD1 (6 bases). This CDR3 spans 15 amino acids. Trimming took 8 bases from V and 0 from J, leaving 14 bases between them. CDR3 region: CASGSGVSSGNTIYF. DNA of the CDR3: TGTGCCAGCGGCTCAGGGGTGAGCTCTGGAAACACCATATATTTT.

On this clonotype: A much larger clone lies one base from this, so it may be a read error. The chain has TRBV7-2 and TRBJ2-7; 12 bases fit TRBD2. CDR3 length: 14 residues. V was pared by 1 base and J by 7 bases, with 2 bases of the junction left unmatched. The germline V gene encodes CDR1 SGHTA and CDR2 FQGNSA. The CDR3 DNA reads TGTGCCAGCAGCTTAGGGGGACTAGCGGGTGAGCAGTACTTC. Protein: CASSLGGLAGEQYF.

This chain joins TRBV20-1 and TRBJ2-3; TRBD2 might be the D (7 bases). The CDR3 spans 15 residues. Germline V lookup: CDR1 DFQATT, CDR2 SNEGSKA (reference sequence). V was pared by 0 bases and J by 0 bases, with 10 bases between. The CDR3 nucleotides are TGCAGTGCTAGAGATGGGAGGGGGAGCACAGATACGCAGTATTTT. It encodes CSARDGRGSTDTQYF.

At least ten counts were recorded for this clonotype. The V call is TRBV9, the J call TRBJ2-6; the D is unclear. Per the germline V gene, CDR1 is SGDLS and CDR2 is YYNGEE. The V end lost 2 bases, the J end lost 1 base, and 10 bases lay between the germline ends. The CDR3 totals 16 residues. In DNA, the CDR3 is TGTGCCAGCAGCGTGTCTCAGATATCTGGGGCCAACGTCCTGACTTTC. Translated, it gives CASSVSQISGANVLTF.

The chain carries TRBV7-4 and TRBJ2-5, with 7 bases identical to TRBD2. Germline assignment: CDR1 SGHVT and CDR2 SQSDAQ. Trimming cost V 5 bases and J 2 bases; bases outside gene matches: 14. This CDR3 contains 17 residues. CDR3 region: CASSQEVAGVSQETQYF. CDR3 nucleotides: TGTGCCAGCAGCCAAGAGGTGGCGGGGGTGAGTCAAGAGACCCAGTACTTC. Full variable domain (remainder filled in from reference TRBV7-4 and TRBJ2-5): GAGVSQSPRYKVAKRGRDVALRCDSISGHVTLYWYRQTLGQGSEVLTYSQSDAQRDKSGRPSGRFSAERPERSVSTLKIQRTEQGDSAVYLCASSQEVAGVSQETQYFGPGTRLLVL.

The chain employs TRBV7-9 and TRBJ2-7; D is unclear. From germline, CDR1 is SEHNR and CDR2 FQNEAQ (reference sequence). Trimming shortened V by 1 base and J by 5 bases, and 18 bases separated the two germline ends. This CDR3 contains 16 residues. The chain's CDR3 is CASSLGGYGQPHEQYF. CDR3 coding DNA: TGTGCCAGCAGCTTAGGCGGATATGGTCAGCCCCACGAGCAGTACTTC.

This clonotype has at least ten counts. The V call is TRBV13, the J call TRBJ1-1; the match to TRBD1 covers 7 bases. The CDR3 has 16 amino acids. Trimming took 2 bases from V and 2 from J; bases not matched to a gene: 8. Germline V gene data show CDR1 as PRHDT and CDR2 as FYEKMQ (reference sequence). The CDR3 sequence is CASSLMSGGVNTEAFF. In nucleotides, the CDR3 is TGTGCCAGCAGCTTAATGTCAGGGGGAGTCAACACTGAAGCTTTCTTT.

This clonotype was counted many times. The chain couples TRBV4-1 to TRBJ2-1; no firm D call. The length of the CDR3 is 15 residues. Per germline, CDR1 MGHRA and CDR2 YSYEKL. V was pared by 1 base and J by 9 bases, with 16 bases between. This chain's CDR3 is CASSQGINLLSEQFF. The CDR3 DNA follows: TGCGCCAGCAGCCAAGGGATAAACCTTTTATCTGAGCAGTTCTTC.

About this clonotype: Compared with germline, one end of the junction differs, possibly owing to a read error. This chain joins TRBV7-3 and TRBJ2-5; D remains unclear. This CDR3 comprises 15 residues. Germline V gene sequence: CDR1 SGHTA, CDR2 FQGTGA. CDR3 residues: CASSQEGAQQETQYF. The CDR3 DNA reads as TGCGCCAGCAGCCAAGAAGGAGCGCAGCAAGAGACCCAGTACTTC.

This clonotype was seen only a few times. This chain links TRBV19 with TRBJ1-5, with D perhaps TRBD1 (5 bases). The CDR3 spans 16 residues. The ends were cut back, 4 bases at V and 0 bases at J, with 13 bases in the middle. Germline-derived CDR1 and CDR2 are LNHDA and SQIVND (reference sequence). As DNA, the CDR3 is TGTGCCAGTAGTACCTGGGGACTTTCTAGCAATCAGCCCCAGCATTTT. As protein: CASSTWGLSSNQPQHF.

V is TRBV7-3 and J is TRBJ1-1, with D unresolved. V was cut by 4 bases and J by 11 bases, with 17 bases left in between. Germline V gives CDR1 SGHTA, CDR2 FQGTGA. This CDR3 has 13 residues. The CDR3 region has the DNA TGTGCCAGCAGCTATAGCGGATGGAGTGAGGCTTTCTTT. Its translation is CASSYSGWSEAFF.

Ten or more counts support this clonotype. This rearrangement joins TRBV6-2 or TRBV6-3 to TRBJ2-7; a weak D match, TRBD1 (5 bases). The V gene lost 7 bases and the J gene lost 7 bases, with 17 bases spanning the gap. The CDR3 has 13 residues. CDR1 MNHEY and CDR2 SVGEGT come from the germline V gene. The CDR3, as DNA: TGTGCCAGCACCGTAGGGGAAGGTTGGGAGCAGTACTTC. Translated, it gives CASTVGEGWEQYF.

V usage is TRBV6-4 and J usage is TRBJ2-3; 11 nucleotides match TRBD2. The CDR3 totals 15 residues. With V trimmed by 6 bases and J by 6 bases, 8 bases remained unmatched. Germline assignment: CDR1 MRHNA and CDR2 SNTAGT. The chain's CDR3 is CASSQLAGAPDTQYF. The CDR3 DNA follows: TGTGCCAGCAGCCAACTAGCGGGGGCCCCGGATACGCAGTATTTT.

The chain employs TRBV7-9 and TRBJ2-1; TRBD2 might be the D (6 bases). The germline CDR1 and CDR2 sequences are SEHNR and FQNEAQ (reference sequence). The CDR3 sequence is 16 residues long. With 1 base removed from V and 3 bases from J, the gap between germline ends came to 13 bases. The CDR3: CASSLGAGRIYNEQFF. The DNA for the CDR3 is TGTGCCAGCAGCTTAGGTGCGGGACGGATCTACAATGAGCAGTTCTTC.

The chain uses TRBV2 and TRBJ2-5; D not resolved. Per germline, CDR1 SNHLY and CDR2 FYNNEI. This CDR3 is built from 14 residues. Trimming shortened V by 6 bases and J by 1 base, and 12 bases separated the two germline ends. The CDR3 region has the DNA TGTGCCAGCAGGCCAGCAATAAGCCAAGAGACCCAGTACTTC. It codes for CASRPAISQETQYF.

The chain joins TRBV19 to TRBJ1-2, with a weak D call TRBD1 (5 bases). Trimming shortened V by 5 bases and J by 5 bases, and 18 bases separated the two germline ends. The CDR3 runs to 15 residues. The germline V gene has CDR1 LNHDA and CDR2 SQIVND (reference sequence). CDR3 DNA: TGTGCCAGTAGTTTGGGATCGCGCGGGGGTTATGGCTACACCTTC. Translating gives CASSLGSRGGYGYTF.

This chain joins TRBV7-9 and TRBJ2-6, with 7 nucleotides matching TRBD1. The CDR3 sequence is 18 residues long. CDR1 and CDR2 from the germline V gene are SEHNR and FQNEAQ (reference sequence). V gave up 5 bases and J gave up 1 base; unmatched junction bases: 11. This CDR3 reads CASSPDPGQKSGANVLTF. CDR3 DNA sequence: TGTGCCAGCAGCCCGGACCCGGGACAGAAGTCTGGGGCCAACGTCCTGACTTTC. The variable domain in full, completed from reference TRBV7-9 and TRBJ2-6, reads DTGVSQNPRHKITKRGQNVTFRCDPISEHNRLYWYRQTLGQGPEFLTYFQNEAQLEKSRLLSDRFSAERPKGSFSTLEIQRTEQGDSAMYLCASSPDPGQKSGANVLTFGAGSRLTVL.

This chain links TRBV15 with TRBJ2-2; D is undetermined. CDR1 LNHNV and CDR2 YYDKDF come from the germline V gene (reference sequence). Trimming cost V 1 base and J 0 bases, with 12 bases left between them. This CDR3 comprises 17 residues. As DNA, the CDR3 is TGTGCCACCAGCAGAGTTGTCGGAACAGCGAACACCGGGGAGCTGTTTTTT. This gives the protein CATSRVVGTANTGELFF.

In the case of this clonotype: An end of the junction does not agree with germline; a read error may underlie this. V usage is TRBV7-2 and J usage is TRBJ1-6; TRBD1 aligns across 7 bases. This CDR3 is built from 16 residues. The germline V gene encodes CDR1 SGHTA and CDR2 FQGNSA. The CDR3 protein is CASSSQQGRNNPPLHF. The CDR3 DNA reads TGTGCCAGCAGCTCACAACAGGGGCGAAATAATCCACCCCTCCACTTT.

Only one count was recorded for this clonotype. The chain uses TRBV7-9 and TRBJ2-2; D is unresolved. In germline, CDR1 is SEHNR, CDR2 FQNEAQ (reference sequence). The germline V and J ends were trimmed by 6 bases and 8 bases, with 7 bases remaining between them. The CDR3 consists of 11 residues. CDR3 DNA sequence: TGTGCCAGCAGGTCACTGGGGGAGCTGTTTTTT. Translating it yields CASRSLGELFF.

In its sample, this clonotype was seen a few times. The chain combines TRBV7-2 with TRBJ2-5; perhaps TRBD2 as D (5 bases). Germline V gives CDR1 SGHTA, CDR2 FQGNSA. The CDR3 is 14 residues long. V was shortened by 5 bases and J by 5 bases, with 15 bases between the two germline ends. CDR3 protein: CASSLSAGGETQYF. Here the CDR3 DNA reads TGTGCCAGCAGCCTCAGCGCGGGTGGTGAGACCCAGTACTTC.

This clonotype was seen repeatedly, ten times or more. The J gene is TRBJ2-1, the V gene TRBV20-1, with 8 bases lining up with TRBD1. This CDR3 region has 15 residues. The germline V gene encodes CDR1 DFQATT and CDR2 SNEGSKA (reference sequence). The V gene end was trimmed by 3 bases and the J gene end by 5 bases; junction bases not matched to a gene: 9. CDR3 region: CSASARTGWDNEQFF. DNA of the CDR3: TGCAGTGCTAGCGCCCGGACAGGGTGGGACAATGAGCAGTTCTTC.

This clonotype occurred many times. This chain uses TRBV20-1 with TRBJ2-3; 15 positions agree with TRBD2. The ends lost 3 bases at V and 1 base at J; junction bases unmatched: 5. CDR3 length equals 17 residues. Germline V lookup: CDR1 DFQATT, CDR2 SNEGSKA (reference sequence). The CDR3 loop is CSARGLAGGWGTDTQYF. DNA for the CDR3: TGCAGTGCTAGGGGACTAGCGGGAGGATGGGGCACAGATACGCAGTATTTT.

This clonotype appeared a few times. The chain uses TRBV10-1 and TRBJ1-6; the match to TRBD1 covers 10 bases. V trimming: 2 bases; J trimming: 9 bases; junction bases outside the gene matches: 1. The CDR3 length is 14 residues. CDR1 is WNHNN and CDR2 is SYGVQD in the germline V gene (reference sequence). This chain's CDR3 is CASSEGTGASPLHF. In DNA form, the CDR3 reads TGCGCCAGCAGTGAGGGGACAGGGGCTTCACCCCTCCACTTT.

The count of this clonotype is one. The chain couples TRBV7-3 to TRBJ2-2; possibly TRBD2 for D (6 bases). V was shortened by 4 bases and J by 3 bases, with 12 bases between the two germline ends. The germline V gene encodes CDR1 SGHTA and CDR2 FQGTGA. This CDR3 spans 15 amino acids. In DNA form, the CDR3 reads TGTGCCAGCAGCTCGAGCGGGCGTTACACCGGGGAGCTGTTTTTT. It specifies CASSSSGRYTGELFF.

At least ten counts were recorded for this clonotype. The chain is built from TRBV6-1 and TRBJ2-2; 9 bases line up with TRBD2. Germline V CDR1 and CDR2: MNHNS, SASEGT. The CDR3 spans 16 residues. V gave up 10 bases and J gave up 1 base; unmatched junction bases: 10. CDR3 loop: CATDGAGGLNTGELFF. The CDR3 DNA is TGTGCCACTGACGGAGCGGGGGGATTGAACACCGGGGAGCTGTTTTTT.